This passage covers 21 T cell receptor beta chains from one sample sequenced in a study of shared clonotypes between healthy human individuals (dated by TCRdb to 2018 to 2020). Receptor libraries were prepared by the immunoSEQ multiplex PCR assay. The immuneACCESS repertoire file appears here via TCRdb, limited to in-frame rearrangements. These files lack a portion of the clones; in checked studies, under half of the deficit traces to unresolved V genes, and the cause of the others is not known. The sample table contains roughly 1,600,000 clones; only one count was recorded for around 98.5% of them. Jointly, the top ten make up under 0.45% of the sample. The sequenced sample was naive CD4+ T cells sorted from blood. The sample's cell subset or site label, in plain terms: CD45RA+ positively selected. The receptors were sampled from a young man in good health.

This chain joins TRBV18 and TRBJ2-5; D is ambiguous. Deletions cut 2 bases from V and 4 bases from J, with 5 bases between. Germline CDR1 KGHSH, CDR2 LQKENI. CDR3 length equals 12 residues. In DNA form, the CDR3 reads TGTGCCAGCTCACCAAGAATAGAGACCCAGTACTTC. This sequence encodes CASSPRIETQYF.

The rearrangement joins TRBV29-1 to TRBJ2-4; TRBD2 aligns across 8 bases. CDR1 and CDR2 (germline): SQVTM, ANQGSEA. The trim removed 7 bases at V and 9 bases at J, leaving 8 bases unmatched. This CDR3 has 12 residues. The CDR3 sequence: CSAGTAGGIQYF. Written as DNA, the CDR3 is TGCAGCGCTGGGACGGCGGGGGGCATTCAGTACTTC.

The J gene is TRBJ2-7, the V gene TRBV28, with TRBD2 identical over 7 bases. Germline assignment: CDR1 MDHEN and CDR2 SYDVKM. The CDR3 has 12 residues. Trimming took 11 bases from V and 3 from J; bases not matched to a gene: 7. The CDR3 sequence is CACTGGFYEQYF. In DNA, the CDR3 is TGTGCCTGCACGGGGGGATTCTACGAGCAGTACTTC.

The CDR3 region is CASSFRTSGTYNEQFF. As DNA, the CDR3 is TGCGCCAGCAGCTTCCGGACTAGCGGGACCTACAATGAGCAGTTCTTC. The chain employs TRBV5-1 and TRBJ2-1; TRBD2 agrees at 12 bases. Germline CDR1 reads SGHRS; CDR2 reads YFSETQ. This CDR3 has 16 residues. Germline trimming cut 2 bases from V and 2 bases from J; bases unmatched to any gene: 2. Full variable domain (missing parts from reference TRBV5-1 and TRBJ2-1): KAGVTQTPRYLIKTRGQQVTLSCSPISGHRSVSWYQQTPGQGLQFLFEYFSETQRNKGNFPGRFSGRQFSNSRSEMNVSTLELGDSALYLCASSFRTSGTYNEQFFGPGTRLTVL.

This chain uses TRBV5-1 with TRBJ2-1; 12 bases are a match to TRBD2. The trim removed 1 base at V and 7 bases at J, leaving 18 bases unmatched. Germline V lookup: CDR1 SGHRS, CDR2 YFSETQ. The CDR3 has 20 residues. In DNA form, the CDR3 reads TGCGCCAGCAGCTTGACGGGACAGAAAAGGACTAGCGGGATGGGGAATGAGCAGTTCTTC. Residues: CASSLTGQKRTSGMGNEQFF.

V usage is TRBV5-1 and J usage is TRBJ2-5; TRBD1 agrees at 10 bases. Germline V lookup: CDR1 SGHRS, CDR2 YFSETQ. The CDR3 extends over 14 amino acids. The V segment lost 6 bases and the J segment 5 bases; nucleotides outside the gene matches: 7. CDR3 coding DNA: TGCGCCAGCAAACCGACAGGGGGCTTTGAGACCCAGTACTTC. Translated, it gives CASKPTGGFETQYF.

CDR3 DNA: TGTGCCAGCAGCCTCCACAGAGGGCACACCGGGGAGCTGTTTTTT. It is translated as CASSLHRGHTGELFF. The chain carries TRBV14 and TRBJ2-2; a possible D gene is TRBD2 (5 bases). Deletions cut 4 bases from V and 3 bases from J, with 12 bases between. Germline V lookup: CDR1 SGHDN, CDR2 FVKESK. The CDR3 loop spans 15 amino acids. Full variable domain (outside the CDR3, taken from reference TRBV14 and TRBJ2-2): EAGVTQFPSHSVIEKGQTVTLRCDPISGHDNLYWYRRVMGKEIKFLLHFVKESKQDESGMPNNRFLAERTGGTYSTLKVQPAELEDSGVYFCASSLHRGHTGELFFGEGSRLTVL.

The chain carries TRBV5-6 and TRBJ2-7, with 9 bases that match TRBD1. Trimming took 1 base from V and 0 from J; bases not matched to a gene: 5. This CDR3 has 16 amino acids. From germline, CDR1 is SGHDT and CDR2 YYEEEE. The DNA of the CDR3 is TGTGCCAGCAGCTTGCTGGGACAGGGATTCTCCTACGAGCAGTACTTC. The encoded protein is CASSLLGQGFSYEQYF.

The chain has TRBV30 and TRBJ2-5; a possible D gene is TRBD2 (6 bases). With 4 bases removed from V and 7 bases from J, the gap between germline ends came to 25 bases. CDR3 length equals 16 residues. CDR1 GTSNPN and CDR2 SVGIG come from the germline V gene (reference sequence). CDR3 sequence reads: CAWKLRTGVGRVTQYF. For the CDR3, the DNA is TGTGCCTGGAAACTTAGGACGGGAGTAGGTAGGGTGACCCAGTACTTC.

Comments on this clone: At one end the junction does not follow the germline gene, possibly because of a read error. V usage is TRBV9 and J usage is TRBJ2-2; 13 bases agree with TRBD2. The CDR3 is 18 amino acids. Germline CDR1 and CDR2: SGDLS and YYNGEE. CDR3 loop: CASSGGLAGTKNPGELFF. The CDR3 nucleotides read TGTGCCAGCAGCGGGGGACTAGCGGGGACCAAGAACCCCGGGGAGCTGTTTTTT.

The chain links TRBV6-4 to TRBJ2-1; 8 nucleotides agree with TRBD2. Looked up from germline, CDR1 is MRHNA and CDR2 is SNTAGT. There are 13 residues in the CDR3. With 8 bases clipped from V and 2 bases from J, the junction kept 2 bases outside the gene matches. CDR3 residues: CASRGGAYNEQFF. CDR3 sequence (DNA): TGTGCCAGCCGGGGGGGAGCCTACAATGAGCAGTTCTTC.

The chain links TRBV5-1 to TRBJ2-1; unclear D gene. Trimming removed 0 bases at V and 1 base at J, with 8 bases between. The CDR3 is 15 residues long. The germline V gene has CDR1 SGHRS and CDR2 YFSETQ. The CDR3 coding sequence is TGCGCCAGCAGCTTGGAGACTTTTTCCTACAATGAGCAGTTCTTC. Translation gives CASSLETFSYNEQFF.

Worth noting for this clone: The same CDR3 arises from other DNA sequences in this sample as well. V and J are TRBV5-1 and TRBJ2-1, with TRBD2 matching 7 bases. CDR1 is SGHRS, CDR2 YFSETQ, per germline. This CDR3 spans 15 amino acids. The V segment lost 1 base and the J segment 7 bases; nucleotides outside the gene matches: 8. CDR3 sequence (DNA): TGCGCCAGCAGCTTGCTGGCGGGAGCTGGGAATGAGCAGTTCTTC. Protein sequence: CASSLLAGAGNEQFF.

The V and J genes are TRBV29-1 and TRBJ2-1; 7 bases map to TRBD2. The length of the CDR3 is 15 residues. CDR1 is SQVTM and CDR2 is ANQGSEA in the germline V gene. The trim removed 7 bases at V and 5 bases at J, leaving 14 bases unmatched. CDR3 in amino acids: CSARRASGVNNEQFF. CDR3 in DNA: TGCAGCGCACGAAGGGCGAGCGGGGTGAACAATGAGCAGTTCTTC.

V gene TRBV19 combines with J gene TRBJ2-2; maybe TRBD1 (5 bases). Germline V gene data show CDR1 as LNHDA and CDR2 as SQIVND (reference sequence). This CDR3 is built from 16 residues. The V gene lost 1 base and the J gene lost 4 bases, with 13 bases spanning the gap. The CDR3 nucleotides read TGTGCCAGTAGTATAGTTGGGCAGGGTGGCACCGGGGAGCTGTTTTTT. The encoded protein is CASSIVGQGGTGELFF.

The chain carries TRBV5-1 and TRBJ2-5; D may be TRBD2 (5 bases). Germline CDR1 and CDR2: SGHRS and YFSETQ. The CDR3 loop spans 12 amino acids. Trimming took off 7 bases at V and 4 bases at J, with 11 bases between the two ends. Here the CDR3 reads CASGVRGETQYF. The CDR3 region has the DNA TGCGCCAGCGGTGTTCGGGGAGAGACCCAGTACTTC.

The V call is TRBV28, the J call TRBJ1-2, with D possibly TRBD1 on 6 matching bases. Germline CDR1 is MDHEN and CDR2 is SYDVKM. V lost 5 bases and J lost 2, with 15 bases in between. This CDR3 has 15 amino acids. In nucleotides, the CDR3 is TGTGCCAGCAGTCTACGCTTCGACAGGAACTATGGCTACACCTTC. Translation gives CASSLRFDRNYGYTF.

The chain uses TRBV7-2 and TRBJ2-7, with 11 bases that match TRBD2. The germline gives CDR1 SGHTA, CDR2 FQGNSA. CDR3 length equals 14 residues. With 7 bases clipped from V and 6 bases from J, the junction kept 8 bases outside the gene matches. The CDR3 bases are TGTGCCAGCACCCCGACTAGCGGGATGGGCGAGCAGTACTTC. Protein product: CASTPTSGMGEQYF. The whole variable domain, remainder taken from reference TRBV7-2 and TRBJ2-7, is GAGVSQSPSNKVTEKGKDVELRCDPISGHTALYWYRQSLGQGLEFLIYFQGNSAPDKSGLPSDRFSAERTGGSVSTLTIQRTQQEDSAVYLCASTPTSGMGEQYFGPGTRLTVT.

J is TRBJ2-2 and V is TRBV6-1; 9 bases map to TRBD2. The J segment lost 3 bases and the V segment lost 6 bases, leaving 5 bases of the junction unmatched. This CDR3 comprises 15 residues. Germline lookup yields CDR1 MNHNS and CDR2 SASEGT. Written as DNA, the CDR3 is TGTGCCAGCAGGGTAGCGGGAGTTCACACCGGGGAGCTGTTTTTT. Protein product: CASRVAGVHTGELFF.

The chain is built from TRBV7-3 and TRBJ2-6; unclear D gene. Trimming took 2 bases from V and 2 from J, leaving 1 base between them. Germline CDR1 is SGHTA and CDR2 is FQGTGA. CDR3 size: 13 residues. The DNA of the CDR3 is TGTGCCAGCAGCTTAGCTGGGGCCAACGTCCTGACTTTC. This encodes CASSLAGANVLTF.

The rearrangement uses TRBV9 and TRBJ2-7; no clear D gene. The V gene lost 1 base and the J gene lost 6 bases, with 11 bases spanning the gap. The germline V gene has CDR1 SGDLS and CDR2 YYNGEE. The length of the CDR3 is 13 residues. For the CDR3, the DNA is TGTGCCAGCAGCGTACAGACACTCTCCGAGCAGTACTTC. Amino acid sequence: CASSVQTLSEQYF. Supplemented by reference TRBV9 and TRBJ2-7, the full variable domain reads DSGVTQTPKHLITATGQRVTLRCSPRSGDLSVYWYQQSLDQGLQFLIQYYNGEERAKGNILERFSAQQFPDLHSELNLSSLELGDSALYFCASSVQTLSEQYFGPGTRLTVT.